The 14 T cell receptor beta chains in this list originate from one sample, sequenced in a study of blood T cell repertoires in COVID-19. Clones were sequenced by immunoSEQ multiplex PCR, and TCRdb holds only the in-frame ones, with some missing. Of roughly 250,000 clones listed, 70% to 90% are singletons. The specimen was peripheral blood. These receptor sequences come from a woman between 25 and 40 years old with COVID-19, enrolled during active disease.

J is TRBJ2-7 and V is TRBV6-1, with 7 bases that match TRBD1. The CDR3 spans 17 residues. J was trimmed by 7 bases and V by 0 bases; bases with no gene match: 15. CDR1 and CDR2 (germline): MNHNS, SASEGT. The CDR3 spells CASSEATLWDRLGEQYF. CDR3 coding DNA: TGTGCCAGCAGTGAAGCCACTTTATGGGACAGACTGGGGGAGCAGTACTTC.

The CDR3 region has the DNA TGTGCCAGCAGCCAAGAAGGGAGGAGGGGTCAGCCCCAGCATTTT. As protein: CASSQEGRRGQPQHF. The chain uses TRBV3-1 (or the pseudogene TRBV3-2) and TRBJ1-5; possible D gene TRBD1, 5 bases. V gave up 0 bases and J gave up 6 bases, with 12 bases separating them. Per germline, CDR1 LGHDT and CDR2 YNNKEL (reference sequence). This CDR3 comprises 15 residues.

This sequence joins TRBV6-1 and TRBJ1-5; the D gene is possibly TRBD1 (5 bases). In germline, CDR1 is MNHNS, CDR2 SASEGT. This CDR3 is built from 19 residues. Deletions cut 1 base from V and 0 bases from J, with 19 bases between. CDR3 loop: CASSEGEGRSPNSNQPQHF. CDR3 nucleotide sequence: TGTGCCAGCAGTGAAGGGGAGGGACGGAGCCCCAATAGCAATCAGCCCCAGCATTTT.

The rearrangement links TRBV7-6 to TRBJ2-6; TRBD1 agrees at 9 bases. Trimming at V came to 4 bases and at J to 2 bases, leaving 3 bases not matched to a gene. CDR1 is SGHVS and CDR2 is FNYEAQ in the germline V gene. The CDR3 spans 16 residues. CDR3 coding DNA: TGTGCCAGCAGCTCCGGGACAGGGACTGGGGCCAACGTCCTGACTTTC. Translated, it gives CASSSGTGTGANVLTF.

CDR3 protein: CAIFEQGGFNYGYTF. CDR3 DNA sequence: TGTGCCATCTTCGAACAGGGGGGATTTAACTATGGCTACACCTTC. J is TRBJ1-2 and V is TRBV10-3; the match to TRBD1 covers 8 bases. Germline lookup yields CDR1 ENHRY and CDR2 SYGVKD. J gave up 1 base and V 8 bases, and 9 bases lay outside the gene matches. The CDR3 has 15 residues.

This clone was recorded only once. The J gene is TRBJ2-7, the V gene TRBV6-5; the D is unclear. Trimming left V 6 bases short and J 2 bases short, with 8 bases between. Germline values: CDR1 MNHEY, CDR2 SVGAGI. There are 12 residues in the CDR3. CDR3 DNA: TGTGCCAGCAGACTGAACCCCTACGAGCAGTACTTC. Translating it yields CASRLNPYEQYF.

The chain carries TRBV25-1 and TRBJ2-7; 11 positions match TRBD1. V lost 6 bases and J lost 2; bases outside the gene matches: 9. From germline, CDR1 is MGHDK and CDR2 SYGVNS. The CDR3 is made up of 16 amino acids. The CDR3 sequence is CASSPNQDRGPYEQYF. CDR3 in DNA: TGTGCCAGCAGCCCCAACCAGGACAGGGGGCCCTACGAGCAGTACTTC.

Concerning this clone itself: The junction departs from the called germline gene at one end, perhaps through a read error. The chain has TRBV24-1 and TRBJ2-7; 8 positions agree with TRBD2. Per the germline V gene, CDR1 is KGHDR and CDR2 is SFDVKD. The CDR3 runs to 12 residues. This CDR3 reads CATSDFGRALDF. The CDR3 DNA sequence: TGTGCCACCAGTGATTTCGGGAGGGCGCTGGACTTC.

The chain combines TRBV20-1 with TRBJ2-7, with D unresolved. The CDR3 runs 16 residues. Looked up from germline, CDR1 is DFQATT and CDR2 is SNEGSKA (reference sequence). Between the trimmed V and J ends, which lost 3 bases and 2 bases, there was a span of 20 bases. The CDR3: CSASTHVAGVTYEQYF. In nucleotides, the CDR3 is TGCAGTGCTAGTACCCATGTGGCCGGAGTAACCTACGAGCAGTACTTC.

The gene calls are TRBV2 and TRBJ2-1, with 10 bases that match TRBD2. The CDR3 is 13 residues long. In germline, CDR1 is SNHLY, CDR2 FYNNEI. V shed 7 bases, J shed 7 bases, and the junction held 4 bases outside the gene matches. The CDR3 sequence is CASMASGGNEQFF. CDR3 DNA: TGTGCCAGCATGGCTAGCGGGGGTAATGAGCAGTTCTTC.

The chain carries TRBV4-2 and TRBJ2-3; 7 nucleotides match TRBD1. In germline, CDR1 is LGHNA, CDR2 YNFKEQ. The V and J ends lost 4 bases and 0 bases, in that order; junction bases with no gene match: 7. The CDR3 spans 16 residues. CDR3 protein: CASSRSGTVSTDTQYF. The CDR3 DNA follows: TGTGCCAGCAGCCGCTCCGGGACAGTGAGCACAGATACGCAGTATTTT.

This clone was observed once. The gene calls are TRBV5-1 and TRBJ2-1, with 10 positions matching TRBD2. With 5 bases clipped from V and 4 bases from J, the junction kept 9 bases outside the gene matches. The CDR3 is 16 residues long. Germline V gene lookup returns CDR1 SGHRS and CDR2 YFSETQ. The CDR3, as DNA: TGCGCCAGCAGATCGCTAGCGGGGGTGGGGTACAATGAGCAGTTCTTC. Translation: CASRSLAGVGYNEQFF.

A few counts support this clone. CDR3 protein: CASSYSALSSGNTIYF. The CDR3 nucleotides are TGTGCCAGCAGTTACTCAGCGCTCTCCTCTGGAAACACCATATATTTT. This rearrangement joins TRBV6-5 to TRBJ1-3; D is ambiguous. V was cut by 0 bases and J by 0 bases, with 9 bases left in between. The CDR3 length is 16 residues. CDR1 is MNHEY, CDR2 SVGAGI, per germline.

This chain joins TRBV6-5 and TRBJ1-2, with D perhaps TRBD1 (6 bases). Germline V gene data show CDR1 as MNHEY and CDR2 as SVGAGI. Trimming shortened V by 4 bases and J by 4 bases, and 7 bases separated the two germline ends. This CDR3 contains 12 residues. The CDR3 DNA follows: TGTGCCAGCAGTTCAGGGGCCTATGGCTACACCTTC. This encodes CASSSGAYGYTF.